One TCR beta chain is described in this entry. Its antigen is currently unknown. This record comes from a study of shared clonotypes between healthy human individuals. The wider study: Participating donors consisted of two women and a few men aged 18 to 49. Study results and caveats: Rarefaction exposed incomplete sorted-subset sequencing despite large depth.

The naive CD8 population came from CD45RO-negative cells selected for CCR7, without terminally differentiated effector memory CD45RA+ cells. Healthy and HIV-negative, the adult donors had no recent acute infections or vaccinations. CDR1 is MNHEY and CDR2 is SVGAGI in the germline V gene. With V trimmed by 8 bases and J by 5 bases, 6 bases remained unmatched. The CDR3 runs to 15 residues. Sequencing used immunoSEQ multiplex PCR; TCRdb keeps in-frame clones, though not all of them. The sample contains hundreds of thousands of clones, roughly 96% of which appear only once. The V and J genes are TRBV6-5 and TRBJ2-2, with 12 bases fitting TRBD2. The clonotype comes from a young woman in good health. The sample was naive CD8+ T cells sorted from blood. The chain's CDR3 is CASSRLAGVTGELFF. CDR3 sequence (DNA): TGTGCCAGCTCTCGACTAGCGGGAGTTACCGGGGAGCTGTTTTTT.